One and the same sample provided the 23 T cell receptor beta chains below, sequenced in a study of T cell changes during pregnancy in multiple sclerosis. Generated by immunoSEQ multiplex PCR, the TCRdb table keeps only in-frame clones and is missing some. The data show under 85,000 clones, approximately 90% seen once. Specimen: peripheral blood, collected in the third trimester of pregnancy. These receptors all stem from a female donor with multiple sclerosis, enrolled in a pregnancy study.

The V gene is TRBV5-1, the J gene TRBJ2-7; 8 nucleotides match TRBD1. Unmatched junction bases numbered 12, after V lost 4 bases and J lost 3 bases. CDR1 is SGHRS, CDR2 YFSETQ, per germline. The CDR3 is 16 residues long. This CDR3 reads CASSPLLGQAYYEQYF. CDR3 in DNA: TGCGCCAGCAGCCCCCTTTTGGGACAGGCCTACTACGAGCAGTACTTC.

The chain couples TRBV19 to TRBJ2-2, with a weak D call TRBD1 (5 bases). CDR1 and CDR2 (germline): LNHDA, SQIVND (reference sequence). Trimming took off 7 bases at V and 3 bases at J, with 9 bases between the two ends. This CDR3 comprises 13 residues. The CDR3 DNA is TGTGCCAGTACAGGGCGGTACACCGGGGAGCTGTTTTTT. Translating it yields CASTGRYTGELFF.

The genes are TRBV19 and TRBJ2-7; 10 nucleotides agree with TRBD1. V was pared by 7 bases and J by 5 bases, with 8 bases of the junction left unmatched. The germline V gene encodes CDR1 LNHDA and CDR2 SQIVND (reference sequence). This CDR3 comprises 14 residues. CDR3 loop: CASTPGTGAHEQYF. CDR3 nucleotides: TGTGCCAGTACCCCAGGGACAGGGGCCCACGAGCAGTACTTC.

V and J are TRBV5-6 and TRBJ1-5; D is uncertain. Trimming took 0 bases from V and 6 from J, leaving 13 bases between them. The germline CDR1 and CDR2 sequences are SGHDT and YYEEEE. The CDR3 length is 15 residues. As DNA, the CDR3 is TGTGCCAGCAGCTTGGGCGGTATCGAAGGTCAGCCCCAGCATTTT. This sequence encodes CASSLGGIEGQPQHF.

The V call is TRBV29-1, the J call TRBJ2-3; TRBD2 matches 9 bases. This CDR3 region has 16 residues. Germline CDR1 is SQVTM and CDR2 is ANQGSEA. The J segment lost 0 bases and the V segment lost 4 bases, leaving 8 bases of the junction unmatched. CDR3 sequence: CSVGQRGVTSTDTQYF. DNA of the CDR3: TGCAGCGTTGGTCAGCGGGGGGTGACTAGCACAGATACGCAGTATTTT.

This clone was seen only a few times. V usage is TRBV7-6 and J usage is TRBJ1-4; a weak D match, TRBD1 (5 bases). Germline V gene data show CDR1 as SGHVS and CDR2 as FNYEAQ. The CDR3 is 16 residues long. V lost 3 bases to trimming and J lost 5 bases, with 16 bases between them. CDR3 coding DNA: TGTGCCAGCAGCTTTGGGCAAGGGGTGCTCAATGAAAAACTGTTTTTT. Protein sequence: CASSFGQGVLNEKLFF.

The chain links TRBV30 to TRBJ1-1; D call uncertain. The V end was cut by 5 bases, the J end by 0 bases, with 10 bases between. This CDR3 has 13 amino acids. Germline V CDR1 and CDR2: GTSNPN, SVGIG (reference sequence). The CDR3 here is CAWVRYMNTEAFF. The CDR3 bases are TGTGCCTGGGTCCGGTATATGAACACTGAAGCTTTCTTT.

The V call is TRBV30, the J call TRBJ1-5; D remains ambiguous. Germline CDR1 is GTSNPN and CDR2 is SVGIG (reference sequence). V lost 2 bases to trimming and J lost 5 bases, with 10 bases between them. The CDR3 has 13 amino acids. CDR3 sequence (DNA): TGTGCCTGGAGTTACACCCAAGATCAGCCCCAGCATTTT. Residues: CAWSYTQDQPQHF.

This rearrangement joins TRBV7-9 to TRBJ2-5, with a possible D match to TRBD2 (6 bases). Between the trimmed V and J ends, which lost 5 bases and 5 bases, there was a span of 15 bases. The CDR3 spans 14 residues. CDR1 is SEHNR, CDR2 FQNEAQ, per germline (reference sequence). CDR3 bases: TGTGCCAGCAGCCCAAGGGAGGTTTGGGAGACCCAGTACTTC. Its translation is CASSPREVWETQYF.

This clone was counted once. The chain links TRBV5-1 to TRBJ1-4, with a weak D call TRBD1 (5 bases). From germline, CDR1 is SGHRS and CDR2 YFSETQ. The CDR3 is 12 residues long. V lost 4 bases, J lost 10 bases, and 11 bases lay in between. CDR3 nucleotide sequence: TGCGCCAGCAGCGGGGGGTACGGAAAACTGTTTTTT. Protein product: CASSGGYGKLFF.

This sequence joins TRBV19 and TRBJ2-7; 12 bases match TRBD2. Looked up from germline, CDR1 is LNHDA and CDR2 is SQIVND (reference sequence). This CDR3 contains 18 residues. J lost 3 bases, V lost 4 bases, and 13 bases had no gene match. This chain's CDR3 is CASSTQTSGRLNNYEQYF. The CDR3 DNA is TGTGCCAGTAGTACCCAGACTAGCGGGAGACTTAATAACTACGAGCAGTACTTC.

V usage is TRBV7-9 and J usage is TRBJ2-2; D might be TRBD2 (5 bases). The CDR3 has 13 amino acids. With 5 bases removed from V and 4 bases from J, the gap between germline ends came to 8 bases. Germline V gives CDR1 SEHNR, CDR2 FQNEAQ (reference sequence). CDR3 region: CASSREITGELFF. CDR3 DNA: TGTGCCAGCAGCAGGGAGATCACCGGGGAGCTGTTTTTT.

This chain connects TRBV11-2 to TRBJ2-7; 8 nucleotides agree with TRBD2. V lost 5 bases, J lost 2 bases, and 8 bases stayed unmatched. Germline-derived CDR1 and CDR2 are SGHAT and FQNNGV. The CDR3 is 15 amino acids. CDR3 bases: TGTGCCAGCAGCCCCGGGGGGGGATTCACCTACGAGCAGTACTTC. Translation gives CASSPGGGFTYEQYF. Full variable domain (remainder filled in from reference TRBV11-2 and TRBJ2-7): EAGVAQSPRYKIIEKRQSVAFWCNPISGHATLYWYQQILGQGPKLLIQFQNNGVVDDSQLPKDRFSAERLKGVDSTLKIQPAKLEDSAVYLCASSPGGGFTYEQYFGPGTRLTVT.

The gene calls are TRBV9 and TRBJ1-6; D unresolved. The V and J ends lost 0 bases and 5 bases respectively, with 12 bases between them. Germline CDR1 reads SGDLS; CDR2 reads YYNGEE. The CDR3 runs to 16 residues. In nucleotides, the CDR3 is TGTGCCAGCAGCGTAGACCTGGGCCTTGATAATTCACCCCTCCACTTT. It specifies CASSVDLGLDNSPLHF.

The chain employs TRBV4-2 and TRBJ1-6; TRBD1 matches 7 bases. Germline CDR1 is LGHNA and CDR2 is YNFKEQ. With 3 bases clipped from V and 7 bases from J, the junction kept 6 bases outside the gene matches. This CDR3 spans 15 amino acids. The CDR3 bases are TGTGCCAGCAGCCAGCCCGACAGGGAAAATTCACCCCTCCACTTT. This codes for CASSQPDRENSPLHF.

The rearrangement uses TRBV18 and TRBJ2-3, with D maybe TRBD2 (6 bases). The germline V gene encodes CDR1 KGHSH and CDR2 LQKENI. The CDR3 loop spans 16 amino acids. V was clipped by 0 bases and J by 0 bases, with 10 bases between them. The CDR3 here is CASSPPGGSSTDTQYF. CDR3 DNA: TGTGCCAGCTCACCACCGGGGGGATCTAGCACAGATACGCAGTATTTT.

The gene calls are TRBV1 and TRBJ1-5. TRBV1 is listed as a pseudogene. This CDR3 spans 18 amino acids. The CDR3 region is CTSSQGPRGGSSNQPQHF. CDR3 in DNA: TGCACCAGCAGCCAAGGGCCAAGGGGGGGTAGCAGCAATCAGCCCCAGCATTTT.

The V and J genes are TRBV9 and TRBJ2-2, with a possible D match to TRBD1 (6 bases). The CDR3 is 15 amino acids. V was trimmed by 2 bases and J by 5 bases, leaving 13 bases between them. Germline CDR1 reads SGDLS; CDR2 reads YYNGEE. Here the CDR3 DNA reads TGTGCCAGCAGCGTTTTCCAGGGGATGACCGGGGAGCTGTTTTTT. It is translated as CASSVFQGMTGELFF. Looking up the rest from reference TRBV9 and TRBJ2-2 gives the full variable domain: DSGVTQTPKHLITATGQRVTLRCSPRSGDLSVYWYQQSLDQGLQFLIQYYNGEERAKGNILERFSAQQFPDLHSELNLSSLELGDSALYFCASSVFQGMTGELFFGEGSRLTVL.

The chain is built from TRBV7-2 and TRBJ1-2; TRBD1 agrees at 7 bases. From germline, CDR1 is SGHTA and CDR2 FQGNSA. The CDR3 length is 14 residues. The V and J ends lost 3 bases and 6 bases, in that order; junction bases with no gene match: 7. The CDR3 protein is CASSFTGVLDGYTF. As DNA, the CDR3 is TGTGCCAGCAGCTTTACAGGGGTTCTGGATGGCTACACCTTC.

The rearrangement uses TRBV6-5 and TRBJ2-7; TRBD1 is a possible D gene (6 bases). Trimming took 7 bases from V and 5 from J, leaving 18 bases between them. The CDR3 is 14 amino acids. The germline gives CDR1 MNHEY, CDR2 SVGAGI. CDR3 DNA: TGTGCCAGCAAAATACAGGGCAACTCAGACGAGCAGTACTTC. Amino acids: CASKIQGNSDEQYF.

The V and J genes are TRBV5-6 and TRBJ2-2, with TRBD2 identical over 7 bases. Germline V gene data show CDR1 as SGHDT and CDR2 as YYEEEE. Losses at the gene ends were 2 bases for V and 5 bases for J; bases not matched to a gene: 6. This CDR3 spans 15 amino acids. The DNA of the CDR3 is TGTGCCAGCAGCTTCGGCGGGAGTGGAACCGGGGAGCTGTTTTTT. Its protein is CASSFGGSGTGELFF.

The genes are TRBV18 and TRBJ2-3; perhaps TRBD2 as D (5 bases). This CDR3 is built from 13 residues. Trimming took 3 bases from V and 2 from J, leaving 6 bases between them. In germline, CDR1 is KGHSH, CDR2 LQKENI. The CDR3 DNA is TGTGCCAGCTCACCGGGAGCCACAGATACGCAGTATTTT. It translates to CASSPGATDTQYF.

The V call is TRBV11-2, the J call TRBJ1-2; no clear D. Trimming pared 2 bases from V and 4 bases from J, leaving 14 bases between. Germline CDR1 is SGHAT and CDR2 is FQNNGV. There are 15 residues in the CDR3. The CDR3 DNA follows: TGTGCCAGCAGCTTAAGGAGGACCCAACGCTATGGCTACACCTTC. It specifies CASSLRRTQRYGYTF.